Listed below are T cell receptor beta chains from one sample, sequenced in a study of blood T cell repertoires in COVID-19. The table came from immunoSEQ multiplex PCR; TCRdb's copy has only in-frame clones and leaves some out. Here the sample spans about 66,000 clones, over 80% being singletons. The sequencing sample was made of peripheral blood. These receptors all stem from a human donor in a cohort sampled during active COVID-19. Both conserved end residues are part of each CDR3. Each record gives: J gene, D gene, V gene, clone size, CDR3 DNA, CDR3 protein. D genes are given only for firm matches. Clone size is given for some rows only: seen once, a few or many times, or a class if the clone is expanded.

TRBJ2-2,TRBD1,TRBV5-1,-,TGCGCCAGCAGCTCAGGACAGGGGGAATCATCCGGGGAGCTGTTTTTT,CASSSGQGESSGELFF
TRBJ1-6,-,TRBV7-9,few,TGTGCCAGCAGCCTAACAGGGTCGGTAGGTTCACCCCTCCACTTT,CASSLTGSVGSPLHF
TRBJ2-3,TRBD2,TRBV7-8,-,TGTGCCAGCAGCCTAACGACTAGCGGATACACAGATACGCAGTATTTT,CASSLTTSGYTDTQYF
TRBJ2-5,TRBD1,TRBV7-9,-,TGTGCCAGCAGCTTGGACAGGGGACAAGAGACCCAGTACTTC,CASSLDRGQETQYF
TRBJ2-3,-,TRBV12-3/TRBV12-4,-,TGTGCCAGCAGTACTGTTAGTACGCAGTATTTT,CASSTVSTQYF
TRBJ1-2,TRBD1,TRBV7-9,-,TGTGCCAGCAGCAGAATCAGGGGGCAAACCTATGGCTACACCTTC,CASSRIRGQTYGYTF
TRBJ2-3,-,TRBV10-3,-,TGTGCCATCCTAGGCAACACAGATACGCAGTATTTT,CAILGNTDTQYF
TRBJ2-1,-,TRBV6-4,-,TGTGCCAGCAGCGGTAAACAGGGCGATGAGCAGTTCTTC,CASSGKQGDEQFF
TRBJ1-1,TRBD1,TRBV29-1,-,TGCAGCGTTTTACCGGGACAGTGGATGAACACTGAAGCTTTCTTT,CSVLPGQWMNTEAFF
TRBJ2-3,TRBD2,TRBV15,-,TGTGCCACCAGCGGGAGAGCGGGAGGGCCACGTAATACGCAGTATTTT,CATSGRAGGPRNTQYF
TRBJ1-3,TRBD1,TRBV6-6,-,TGTGCCAGCAGGAAGGGACAGGAGAAGGGCAACACCATATATTTT,CASRKGQEKGNTIYF
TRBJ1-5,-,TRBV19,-,TGTGCCAGTAGTATCGAAGGAGGGTATCAGCCCCAGCATTTT,CASSIEGGYQPQHF
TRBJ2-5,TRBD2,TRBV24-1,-,TGTGCCACCCAGAAGACTAGCGGGAGGGCGGAAGAGACCCAGTACTTC,CATQKTSGRAEETQYF
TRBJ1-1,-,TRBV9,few,TGTGCCAGCAGCGTGGCTTCGGCGGACACTGAAGCTTTCTTT,CASSVASADTEAFF
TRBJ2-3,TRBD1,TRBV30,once,TGTGCCTGGGCCGGTCAGGGGGCGAGGATAAGCACAGATACGCAGTATTTT,CAWAGQGARISTDTQYF
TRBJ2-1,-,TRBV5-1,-,TGCGCCAGCAGCCCCCGGGACAATGGCTACAATGAGCAGTTCTTC,CASSPRDNGYNEQFF
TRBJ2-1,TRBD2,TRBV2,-,TGTGCCAGCAGTGAAGGACTAGCGGGGGGTCTCGATGAGCAGTTCTTC,CASSEGLAGGLDEQFF
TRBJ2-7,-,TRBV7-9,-,TGTGCCAGCAGCTTAGGTGGGAGAGCCACCTACGAGCAGTACTTC,CASSLGGRATYEQYF
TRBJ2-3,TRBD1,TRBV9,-,TGTGCCAGCAGCGCCCGAGGACAGGGAGCTAGCACAGATACGCAGTATTTT,CASSARGQGASTDTQYF
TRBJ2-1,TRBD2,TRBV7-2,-,TGTGCCAGCAGCTCTGGACTAGCGGGAGTAAATGAGCAGTTCTTC,CASSSGLAGVNEQFF
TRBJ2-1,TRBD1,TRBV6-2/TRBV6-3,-,TGTGCCAGCAGCACACCGGGACAGCGCTCCTACAATGAGCAGTTCTTC,CASSTPGQRSYNEQFF
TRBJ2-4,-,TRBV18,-,TGTGCCAGCTCACCAGCGAGAGCCAAAAACATTCAGTACTTC,CASSPARAKNIQYF
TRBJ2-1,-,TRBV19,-,TGTGCCAGTAGTCCCGAGTCCCGCCGCTCCTACAATGAGCAGTTCTTC,CASSPESRRSYNEQFF
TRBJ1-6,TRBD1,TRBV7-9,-,TGTGCCAGCAGCTTGGCAGGGGGCTTTAATTCACCCCTCCACTTT,CASSLAGGFNSPLHF
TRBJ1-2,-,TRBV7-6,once,TGTGCCAGCAGCCCACAGGCCGGGCATAACTATGGCTACACCTTC,CASSPQAGHNYGYTF
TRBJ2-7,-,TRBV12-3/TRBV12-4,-,TGTGCCAGCAGTATACAGTACGAGCAGTACTTC,CASSIQYEQYF
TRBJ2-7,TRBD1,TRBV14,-,TGTGCCAGCAGCCCCGTACAGGGGCCGCCCTCCTACGAGCAGTACTTC,CASSPVQGPPSYEQYF
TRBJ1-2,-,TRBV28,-,TGTGCCAGCAGATTACGTTGGGACATAAACTATGGCTACACCTTC,CASRLRWDINYGYTF
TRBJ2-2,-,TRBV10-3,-,TGTGCCATCAGTGAGGTTAGGACAACGAACACCGGGGAGCTGTTTTTT,CAISEVRTTNTGELFF
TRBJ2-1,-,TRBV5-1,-,TGCGCCAGCAGCTTGGAGCGGAACCCCTACAATGAGCAGTTCTTC,CASSLERNPYNEQFF
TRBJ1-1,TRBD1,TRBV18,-,TGTGCCAGCTCAGTACAGGGGCTTACCACTGAAGCTTTCTTT,CASSVQGLTTEAFF
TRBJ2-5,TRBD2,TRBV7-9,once,TGTGCCAGCAGCTCCGGACTAGCGGGGGGGAAAGAGACCCAGTACTTC,CASSSGLAGGKETQYF
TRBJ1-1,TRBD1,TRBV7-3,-,TGTGCCAGCAGCTTGGGGACAGGGGGTGCGAACACTGAAGCTTTCTTT,CASSLGTGGANTEAFF
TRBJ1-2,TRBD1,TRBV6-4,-,TGTGCCAGCAGTGACTCAAACAGGGGGCTGTCTGGCTACACCTTC,CASSDSNRGLSGYTF
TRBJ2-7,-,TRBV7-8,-,TGTGCCAGCAGACACTCCGGGGGGCCTTCCTACGAGCAGTACTTC,CASRHSGGPSYEQYF
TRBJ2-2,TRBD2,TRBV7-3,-,TGCGCCAGCAGCATGGCGGGGGGCGGCACCGGGGAGCTGTTTTTT,CASSMAGGGTGELFF
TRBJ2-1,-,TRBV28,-,TGTGCCAGCAGTTTAGGCAACTCCTACAATGAGCAGTTCTTC,CASSLGNSYNEQFF
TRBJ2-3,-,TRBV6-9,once,TGTGCCAGCCTTCGACGACAGTCTAGCACAGATACGCAGTATTTT,CASLRRQSSTDTQYF
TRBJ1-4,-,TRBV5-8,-,TGTGCCAGCAGCCGATCTCCGGGGAGTCGTAATGAAAAACTGTTTTTT,CASSRSPGSRNEKLFF
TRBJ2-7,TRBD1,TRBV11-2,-,TGTGCCAGCAGCTTAGGTGGGACAGGGGGCGACGAGCAGTACTTC,CASSLGGTGGDEQYF
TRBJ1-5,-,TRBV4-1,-,TGCGCCAGCAGCCAAGGACACTCGACAGGCAACGGCAATCAGCCCCAGCATTTT,CASSQGHSTGNGNQPQHF
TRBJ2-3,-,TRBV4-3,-,TGCGCCAGCAGCCGGGCCGCCGCGAAATGGACAGATACGCAGTATTTT,CASSRAAAKWTDTQYF
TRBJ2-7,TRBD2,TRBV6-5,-,TGTGCCAGCAGTTACGAGCGGGACCGCAGCTCCTACGAGCAGTACTTC,CASSYERDRSSYEQYF
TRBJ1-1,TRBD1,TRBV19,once,TGTGCCAGTAGTGCCAGGGGGCGGAACACTGAAGCTTTCTTT,CASSARGRNTEAFF
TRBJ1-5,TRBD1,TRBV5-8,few,TGTGCCAGCAGCTTTGTATGGGGCTACAGGGGGCTTGGCAATCAGCCCCAGCATTTT,CASSFVWGYRGLGNQPQHF
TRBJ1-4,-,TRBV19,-,TGTGCCAGTACGCCCAGGGGCAATGAAAAACTGTTTTTT,CASTPRGNEKLFF
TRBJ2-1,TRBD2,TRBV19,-,TGTGCCAGCGACGGGCATAGCGGGAGCTCCTACAATGAGCAGTTCTTC,CASDGHSGSSYNEQFF
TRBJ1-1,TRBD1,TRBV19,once,TGTGCCAGTAGCAACCGGGACAGTGAAGCTTTCTTT,CASSNRDSEAFF
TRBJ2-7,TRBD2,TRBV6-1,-,TGTGCCAGCAGTGGAGGAGGGGCTAGCGGGAGTCCCACCCGGGCGAACGAGCAGTACTTC,CASSGGGASGSPTRANEQYF